These 21 T cell receptor beta chains share one sample of origin, sequenced in a study of T cells in localized non-small cell lung cancer. Libraries were prepared by immunoSEQ multiplex PCR; TCRdb keeps only in-frame clonotypes and omits some of them. The sample includes over 1,000 clones, more than 20% of them seen just once. Source: lung tumor tissue, taken before any cancer treatment. These receptors were taken from a male donor older than 55 with stage II lung adenocarcinoma.

The chain links TRBV6-8 to TRBJ2-7, with a tentative D call TRBD1 (5 bases). Per germline, CDR1 MNHGY and CDR2 SAAAGT. Between the trimmed V and J ends, which lost 6 bases and 2 bases, there was a span of 17 bases. The CDR3 is made up of 15 amino acids. The DNA for the CDR3 is TGTGCCAGCAGCCCCAGGACACGGAGCACCTACGAGCAGTACTTC. Protein product: CASSPRTRSTYEQYF.

In this sample, this clone is medium-sized. This rearrangement joins TRBV1 to TRBJ2-1; TRBD2, the D gene given by the table, was not confirmed from the DNA. TRBV1 is tagged as a pseudogene. The CDR3 is 15 residues long. The CDR3 DNA is TGCGCCAGCAGCCAGTCGTGGCTGGGGGGCAATGAGCAGTTCTTC. It specifies CASSQSWLGGNEQFF.

The rearrangement joins TRBV19 to TRBJ1-5; weak D call: TRBD1 (5 bases). V lost 6 bases and J lost 2, with 20 bases in between. Germline loops: CDR1 LNHDA, CDR2 SQIVND (reference sequence). The CDR3 is made up of 17 amino acids. CDR3 region: CASSGGKLTGGNQPQHF. CDR3 in DNA: TGTGCCAGTAGCGGGGGGAAGTTAACAGGTGGCAATCAGCCCCAGCATTTT.

This clone was picked up a small number of times. This chain joins TRBV11-3 and TRBJ2-1, with TRBD2 as a possible D gene (7 bases). With 7 bases removed from V and 2 bases from J, the gap between germline ends came to 18 bases. Germline values: CDR1 SGHNT, CDR2 YENEEA. The CDR3 contains 16 residues. The CDR3 DNA follows: TGTGCCAGCACCGAGCTAGGGGGGGCCCCCTACAATGAGCAGTTCTTC. This gives the protein CASTELGGAPYNEQFF. The full variable domain, in which reference TRBV11-3 and TRBJ2-1 provide the parts outside the CDR3, is EAGVVQSPRYKIIEKKQPVAFWCNPISGHNTLYWYLQNLGQGPELLIRYENEEAVDDSQLPKDRFSAERLKGVDSTLKIQPAELGDSAVYLCASTELGGAPYNEQFFGPGTRLTVL.

The J gene is TRBJ1-2, the V gene TRBV11-3; the D gene is possibly TRBD1 (6 bases). The CDR3 is 15 residues long. From germline, CDR1 is SGHNT and CDR2 YENEEA. The V gene lost 0 bases and the J gene lost 8 bases, with 16 bases spanning the gap. This CDR3 is CASSLERGPSGGYTF. The CDR3 coding sequence is TGTGCCAGCAGCTTAGAGCGGGGGCCCTCAGGAGGCTACACCTTC.

The V call is TRBV19, the J call TRBJ2-1; 8 bases are a match to TRBD2. This CDR3 region has 15 residues. CDR1 LNHDA and CDR2 SQIVND come from the germline V gene (reference sequence). V lost 4 bases and J lost 6; bases outside the gene matches: 8. CDR3 amino acids: CASSTSASGFNEQFF. CDR3 DNA sequence: TGTGCCAGTAGTACGTCCGCTAGCGGGTTCAATGAGCAGTTCTTC.

The chain is built from TRBV28 and TRBJ2-7; D could derive from TRBD1 or TRBD2 (5 bases each). Trimming shortened V by 6 bases and J by 0 bases, and 15 bases separated the two germline ends. This CDR3 contains 15 residues. Germline V gives CDR1 MDHEN, CDR2 SYDVKM. Here the CDR3 DNA reads TGTGCCAGCAGCTACGGGACGGGTAGCTCCTACGAGCAGTACTTC. Its translation is CASSYGTGSSYEQYF.

The chain is built from TRBV28 and TRBJ2-3; no definite D call. Trimming removed 3 bases from V and 2 bases from J, with 15 bases in between. Germline V lookup: CDR1 MDHEN, CDR2 SYDVKM. The CDR3 covers 16 residues. This CDR3 is CASSFEYLGDTDTQYF. CDR3 nucleotides: TGTGCCAGCAGTTTTGAGTATCTGGGTGACACAGATACGCAGTATTTT.

The chain couples TRBV11-3 to TRBJ2-6; D is unclear. V was pared by 5 bases and J by 1 base, with 9 bases between. The germline V gene encodes CDR1 SGHNT and CDR2 YENEEA. There are 15 residues in the CDR3. The CDR3 reads CASSRGQSGANVLTF. In DNA, the CDR3 is TGTGCCAGCAGCCGTGGCCAATCTGGGGCCAACGTCCTGACTTTC. The full variable domain, with the rest looked up from reference TRBV11-3 and TRBJ2-6, is EAGVVQSPRYKIIEKKQPVAFWCNPISGHNTLYWYLQNLGQGPELLIRYENEEAVDDSQLPKDRFSAERLKGVDSTLKIQPAELGDSAVYLCASSRGQSGANVLTFGAGSRLTVL.

This clone turned up a few times. V is TRBV30 and J is TRBJ2-7; D is uncertain. The CDR3 loop spans 12 amino acids. Germline lookup yields CDR1 GTSNPN and CDR2 SVGIG (reference sequence). The ends were cut back, 0 bases at V and 3 bases at J, with 6 bases in the middle. The DNA of the CDR3 is TGTGCCTGGAGTGTACTCAGCTACGAGCAGTACTTC. Residues: CAWSVLSYEQYF. Looking up the rest from reference TRBV30 and TRBJ2-7 gives the full variable domain: SQTIHQWPATLVQPVGSPLSLECTVEGTSNPNLYWYRQAAGRGLQLLFYSVGIGQISSEVPQNLSASRPQDRQFILSSKKLLLSDSGFYLCAWSVLSYEQYFGPGTRLTVT.

This clone is labeled as large. The chain recombines TRBV9 with TRBJ2-7, with 8 nucleotides matching TRBD2. This CDR3 region has 15 residues. Germline-derived CDR1 and CDR2 are SGDLS and YYNGEE. Trimming took 4 bases from V and 2 from J; bases not matched to a gene: 8. Here the CDR3 reads CASSLETSAAYEQYF. Here the CDR3 DNA reads TGTGCCAGCAGCCTCGAGACTAGCGCGGCCTACGAGCAGTACTTC.

This clone came up a few times. The V and J genes are TRBV6-8 and TRBJ1-1; D possibly corresponds to TRBD1 (5 bases). Germline V gene lookup returns CDR1 MNHGY and CDR2 SAAAGT. V lost 6 bases, J lost 7 bases, and 15 bases lay in between. This CDR3 contains 13 residues. CDR3 protein: CASSRTRDVEAFF. In nucleotides, the CDR3 is TGTGCCAGCAGCCGCACGAGGGACGTTGAAGCTTTCTTT.

This chain links TRBV23-1 with TRBJ1-4; D is perhaps TRBD1 (5 bases). TRBV23-1 is labeled an ORF, and its function is uncertain. The CDR3 contains 16 residues. Trimming cost V 6 bases and J 7 bases, with 21 bases left between them. The CDR3 loop reads CASSQEVRGPGEKLFF. The CDR3 coding sequence is TGCGCCAGCAGCCAAGAAGTGCGGGGCCCGGGTGAAAAACTGTTTTTT.

The J gene is TRBJ2-7, the V gene TRBV5-1, with 7 positions matching TRBD1. This CDR3 is 14 amino acids long. V trimming: 3 bases; J trimming: 3 bases; junction bases outside the gene matches: 6. CDR1 and CDR2 (germline): SGHRS, YFSETQ. Here the CDR3 DNA reads TGCGCCAGCAGCTCAGACAGGGCCTACTACGAGCAGTACTTC. Its translation: CASSSDRAYYEQYF.

In this sample, this clone turned up a few times. The rearrangement links TRBV11-3 to TRBJ2-1, with 10 bases identical to TRBD2. Germline-derived CDR1 and CDR2 are SGHNT and YENEEA. The CDR3 has 15 residues. Trimming removed 8 bases from V and 9 bases from J; junction bases left unmatched: 13. The CDR3, as DNA: TGTGCCAGCCTCAGAGCGGGAGGGCCCTCGGCTGAGCAGTTCTTC. This translates into CASLRAGGPSAEQFF.

This rearrangement joins TRBV6-8 to TRBJ1-6; D gene ambiguous. The germline V gene has CDR1 MNHGY and CDR2 SAAAGT. Between the trimmed V and J ends, which lost 5 bases and 4 bases, there was a span of 9 bases. CDR3 length: 14 amino acids. DNA for the CDR3: TGTGCCAGCAGTGAGGGCGCATATAATTCACCCCTCCACTTT. This gives the protein CASSEGAYNSPLHF.

J is TRBJ2-5 and V is TRBV10-1; unclear D gene. The CDR3 loop spans 16 amino acids. The V and J ends lost 3 bases and 5 bases respectively, with 19 bases between them. Germline V gene sequence: CDR1 WNHNN, CDR2 SYGVQD (reference sequence). In DNA, the CDR3 is TGCGCCAGCAGTGATAGGGTCGGCGTAAGTTGGGAGACCCAGTACTTC. It is translated as CASSDRVGVSWETQYF.

This clone was observed a handful of times. The chain carries TRBV6-7 and TRBJ1-1, with 9 nucleotides matching TRBD1. TRBV6-7 is an ORF; its function is uncertain. Unmatched junction bases numbered 3, after V lost 11 bases and J lost 5 bases. The CDR3 is 11 amino acids. CDR3 amino acids: CALGQGTEAFF. DNA of the CDR3: TGTGCCCTAGGACAGGGGACTGAAGCTTTCTTT.

V usage is TRBV14 and J usage is TRBJ2-7; D unclear. V lost 0 bases and J 3 bases, leaving 6 bases between the germline ends. Germline V CDR1 and CDR2: SGHDN, FVKESK. This CDR3 is 13 amino acids long. The CDR3 nucleotides read TGTGCCAGCAGCCAAGAGAGACTCTACGAGCAGTACTTC. It encodes CASSQERLYEQYF.

The CDR3 region is CASTSAGAGPPNQPQHF. The CDR3 nucleotides read TGTGCCAGCACCTCTGCGGGTGCAGGACCTCCCAATCAGCCCCAGCATTTT. The chain has TRBV6-8 and TRBJ1-5; D gene uncertain. The germline V and J ends were trimmed by 7 bases and 3 bases, with 22 bases remaining between them. The CDR3 spans 17 residues. Germline V gene sequence: CDR1 MNHGY, CDR2 SAAAGT.

The chain joins TRBV12-1 to TRBJ2-4; the DNA was not used to check the table's D call, TRBD1. TRBV12-1 is labeled a pseudogene. CDR3 size: 16 residues. This CDR3 is CASSHRDREPNPIQYF. CDR3 nucleotide sequence: TGTGCCAGCAGCCATCGGGACAGGGAACCTAACCCAATTCAGTACTTC.